Presented here are 30 T cell receptor beta chains from one specimen sequenced in a study of shared clonotypes between healthy human individuals. The protocol was immunoSEQ multiplex PCR, while the TCRdb copy is restricted to in-frame clones and leaves out a portion. This table holds some 660,000 clones, less than 80% found once. Material for sequencing was memory CD4+ T cells sorted from blood. Noted subset: CD45RA-negative fraction. These receptors came from a woman between 25 and 40 years old in good health.

This chain uses TRBV28 with TRBJ2-1; a weak D match, TRBD1 (6 bases). The length of the CDR3 is 14 residues. CDR1 and CDR2 (germline): MDHEN, SYDVKM. Between the trimmed V and J ends, which lost 5 bases and 7 bases, there was a span of 15 bases. CDR3 nucleotides: TGTGCCAGCAGTCAACCGGGACATAGGAATGAGCAGTTCTTC. It codes for CASSQPGHRNEQFF.

The chain employs TRBV5-1 and TRBJ2-5; 8 nucleotides match TRBD1. This CDR3 is 14 amino acids long. The V segment lost 4 bases and the J segment 4 bases; nucleotides outside the gene matches: 6. The germline V gene has CDR1 SGHRS and CDR2 YFSETQ. The CDR3 DNA is TGCGCCAGCAGCCCGGACAGGGTAAGAGAGACCCAGTACTTC. Translated, it gives CASSPDRVRETQYF.

This clone has just a few counts. The V and J genes are TRBV11-2 and TRBJ2-1, with D unresolved. Trimming removed 5 bases at V and 9 bases at J, with 14 bases between. The CDR3 loop spans 13 amino acids. Germline CDR1 and CDR2: SGHAT and FQNNGV. The CDR3, as DNA: TGTGCCAGCAGCCTCCCTGTGAGCTTTGAGCAGTTCTTC. It specifies CASSLPVSFEQFF.

This clone came up once. The rearrangement uses TRBV4-1 and TRBJ2-1, with 9 bases aligning to TRBD1. This CDR3 has 16 residues. In germline, CDR1 is MGHRA, CDR2 YSYEKL. With 4 bases clipped from V and 6 bases from J, the junction kept 10 bases outside the gene matches. This CDR3 reads CASSLNRGPNSNEQFF. CDR3 bases: TGCGCCAGCAGCCTGAACAGGGGGCCCAATTCCAATGAGCAGTTCTTC.

J is TRBJ2-7 and V is TRBV10-3; possibly TRBD2 for D (6 bases). The length of the CDR3 is 13 residues. V lost 8 bases and J 2 bases, leaving 13 bases between the germline ends. Germline assignment: CDR1 ENHRY and CDR2 SYGVKD. The CDR3 region has the DNA TGTGCCATCGGCGGGGAAGGAGCCTACGAGCAGTACTTC. Translation: CAIGGEGAYEQYF.

In this sample, this clone turned up once. This chain connects TRBV28 to TRBJ1-5, with D hard to call. The germline V gene has CDR1 MDHEN and CDR2 SYDVKM. This CDR3 contains 10 residues. V gave up 10 bases and J gave up 4 bases, with 5 bases separating them. CDR3 residues: CATSNQPQHF. The CDR3 DNA sequence: TGTGCCACTTCAAATCAGCCCCAGCATTTT.

This clone was seen a handful of times. This rearrangement joins TRBV7-9 to TRBJ2-3; D is possibly TRBD1 (5 bases). Germline CDR1 SEHNR, CDR2 FQNEAQ (reference sequence). The CDR3 contains 18 residues. V dropped 7 bases and J dropped 2 bases, with 25 bases sitting between them. The chain's CDR3 is CASNFVRTIGALTDTQYF. The CDR3 region has the DNA TGTGCCAGCAACTTCGTGCGTACCATAGGGGCCCTCACAGATACGCAGTATTTT.

A remark on this clone: Distinct nucleotide sequences in the sample also encode this CDR3. The chain has TRBV5-1 and TRBJ2-1; perhaps TRBD1 as D (6 bases). V lost 4 bases and J 1 base, leaving 12 bases between the germline ends. Germline CDR1 reads SGHRS; CDR2 reads YFSETQ. The CDR3 extends over 15 amino acids. CDR3: CASSKDSSSYNEQFF. The CDR3 bases are TGCGCCAGCAGCAAGGACAGTAGTTCCTACAATGAGCAGTTCTTC.

This clone appeared once. J is TRBJ2-2 and V is TRBV7-9, with 11 bases identical to TRBD2. The CDR3 has 19 residues. The germline CDR1 and CDR2 sequences are SEHNR and FQNEAQ (reference sequence). V lost 3 bases and J lost 1; bases outside the gene matches: 10. The CDR3 bases are TGTGCCAGCAGCTTGGACAGGGGACTAGCGGAGCGGAACACCGGGGAGCTGTTTTTT. It codes for CASSLDRGLAERNTGELFF. The full variable domain, completed using reference TRBV7-9 and TRBJ2-2, is DTGVSQNPRHKITKRGQNVTFRCDPISEHNRLYWYRQTLGQGPEFLTYFQNEAQLEKSRLLSDRFSAERPKGSFSTLEIQRTEQGDSAMYLCASSLDRGLAERNTGELFFGEGSRLTVL.

The chain has TRBV10-3 and TRBJ1-1, with 7 bases aligning to TRBD1. CDR1 is ENHRY, CDR2 SYGVKD, per germline. The CDR3 runs 16 residues. V gave up 4 bases and J gave up 8 bases; unmatched junction bases: 16. The CDR3 sequence is CAISVFGTDKSREAFF. In DNA, the CDR3 is TGTGCCATCAGTGTTTTCGGGACAGACAAAAGTAGAGAAGCTTTCTTT.

The V call is TRBV7-9, the J call TRBJ1-1; D is unresolved. V was clipped by 4 bases and J by 1 base, with 10 bases between them. CDR1 is SEHNR, CDR2 FQNEAQ, per germline (reference sequence). The CDR3 consists of 14 residues. This CDR3 is CASSSWAQNTEAFF. The CDR3 DNA sequence: TGTGCCAGCAGCTCGTGGGCCCAGAACACTGAAGCTTTCTTT.

With regard to this clone: The sample holds other DNA sequences that translate to the same CDR3. The chain carries TRBV5-1 and TRBJ2-1; TRBD2 aligns across 10 bases. The junction had 6 bases not matched to a gene; V was cut back by 4 bases and J by 2 bases. This CDR3 comprises 16 residues. Germline V gene lookup returns CDR1 SGHRS and CDR2 YFSETQ. CDR3 DNA sequence: TGCGCCAGCAGCCTGCCTCTAGCGGGGGCCTACAATGAGCAGTTCTTC. The encoded protein is CASSLPLAGAYNEQFF.

As regards this clone: Other nucleotide sequences in the sample specify the same CDR3. The J gene is TRBJ2-5, the V gene TRBV2; D perhaps matches TRBD2 (5 bases). From germline, CDR1 is SNHLY and CDR2 FYNNEI. The V end lost 3 bases, the J end lost 5 bases, and 7 bases lay between the germline ends. The CDR3 consists of 12 residues. This CDR3 reads CASSEGGETQYF. CDR3 in DNA: TGTGCCAGCAGTGAGGGCGGGGAGACCCAGTACTTC.

A note on this clone: This CDR3 is also generated by other DNA sequences in the sample. The V gene is TRBV5-1, the J gene TRBJ2-1, with 11 bases that match TRBD2. Trimming removed 6 bases from V and 4 bases from J; junction bases left unmatched: 6. This CDR3 has 15 amino acids. Germline V gives CDR1 SGHRS, CDR2 YFSETQ. The CDR3 DNA reads TGCGCCAGCACTATCTCTAGCGGGGGGTACAATGAGCAGTTCTTC. Translating it yields CASTISSGGYNEQFF.

This chain joins TRBV2 and TRBJ2-1, with D unresolved. The germline V gene encodes CDR1 SNHLY and CDR2 FYNNEI. The CDR3 consists of 16 residues. V lost 11 bases to trimming and J lost 0 bases, with 20 bases between them. CDR3 region: CAHRPTVLSSYNEQFF. CDR3 sequence (DNA): TGTGCCCACCGGCCGACGGTCTTAAGCTCCTACAATGAGCAGTTCTTC. Variable domain in full (rest from reference TRBV2 and TRBJ2-1): EPEVTQTPSHQVTQMGQEVILRCVPISNHLYFYWYRQILGQKVEFLVSFYNNEISEKSEIFDDQFSVERPDGSNFTLKIRSTKLEDSAMYFCAHRPTVLSSYNEQFFGPGTRLTVL.

The chain has TRBV28 and TRBJ2-2; a possible D gene is TRBD2 (6 bases). Trimming removed 6 bases at V and 6 bases at J, with 11 bases between. The CDR3 contains 13 residues. Germline V gene data show CDR1 as MDHEN and CDR2 as SYDVKM. CDR3 sequence: CASRVREAGELFF. The CDR3 coding sequence is TGTGCCAGCAGGGTAAGGGAGGCCGGGGAGCTGTTTTTT.

This clone was seen many times. The sample carries other DNA sequences with the same CDR3. The rearrangement uses TRBV30 and TRBJ2-3, with 11 bases fitting TRBD2. Germline loops: CDR1 GTSNPN, CDR2 SVGIG (reference sequence). J gave up 2 bases and V 1 base, and 2 bases lay outside the gene matches. There are 15 residues in the CDR3. CDR3 in amino acids: CAWSGTSGYTDTQYF. CDR3 sequence (DNA): TGTGCCTGGAGTGGGACTAGCGGGTACACAGATACGCAGTATTTT.

The chain employs TRBV6-6 and TRBJ1-5; tentatively, D is TRBD1 (5 bases). Germline CDR1 and CDR2: MNHNY and SVGAGI (reference sequence). The CDR3 contains 14 residues. Trimming shortened V by 6 bases and J by 2 bases, and 11 bases separated the two germline ends. The CDR3 reads CASSFDSGNQPQHF. DNA of the CDR3: TGTGCCAGCAGCTTCGACAGCGGCAATCAGCCCCAGCATTTT.

The CDR3 region has the DNA TGTGCCAGCAGAACGACTAGCGGGAGGTACGAGCAGTACTTC. Protein: CASRTTSGRYEQYF. The rearrangement joins TRBV2 to TRBJ2-7, with 13 nucleotides matching TRBD2. Germline values: CDR1 SNHLY, CDR2 FYNNEI. V shed 6 bases, J shed 4 bases, and the junction held 3 bases outside the gene matches. The CDR3 has 14 amino acids. Combining the CDR3 with reference TRBV2 and TRBJ2-7 gives the whole variable domain EPEVTQTPSHQVTQMGQEVILRCVPISNHLYFYWYRQILGQKVEFLVSFYNNEISEKSEIFDDQFSVERPDGSNFTLKIRSTKLEDSAMYFCASRTTSGRYEQYFGPGTRLTVT.

This chain joins TRBV27 and TRBJ2-7, with unresolved D. The CDR3 contains 15 residues. The germline CDR1 and CDR2 sequences are MNHEY and SMNVEV (reference sequence). The V end lost 4 bases, the J end lost 0 bases, and 13 bases lay between the germline ends. The CDR3 DNA follows: TGTGCCAGCAGTTCCCGGGCGTACCCCTCCTACGAGCAGTACTTC. Its translation is CASSSRAYPSYEQYF.

J is TRBJ2-3 and V is TRBV27; D may be TRBD1 (6 bases). Trimming removed 5 bases at V and 2 bases at J, with 17 bases between. Germline V lookup: CDR1 MNHEY, CDR2 SMNVEV (reference sequence). The CDR3 spans 16 residues. The chain's CDR3 is CASSKTGQVFTDTQYF. The DNA for the CDR3 is TGTGCCAGCAGTAAAACGGGACAAGTCTTCACAGATACGCAGTATTTT.

The V gene is TRBV27, the J gene TRBJ2-7; 9 bases are a match to TRBD2. V shed 3 bases, J shed 6 bases, and the junction held 18 bases outside the gene matches. CDR1 MNHEY and CDR2 SMNVEV come from the germline V gene (reference sequence). CDR3 length: 18 amino acids. CDR3 nucleotide sequence: TGTGCCAGCAGTTTCGGGCATCTTGGGCGGGAGGGCCCCTCCGAGCAGTACTTC. Its translation is CASSFGHLGREGPSEQYF.

The chain has TRBV18 and TRBJ1-5, with 8 bases that match TRBD1. This CDR3 comprises 15 residues. With 2 bases clipped from V and 6 bases from J, the junction kept 6 bases outside the gene matches. Germline loops: CDR1 KGHSH, CDR2 LQKENI. DNA of the CDR3: TGTGCCAGCTCACCAACCGGGACAGGACCTCAGCCCCAGCATTTT. It specifies CASSPTGTGPQPQHF.

The chain has TRBV7-6 and TRBJ2-7, with a weak D call TRBD2 (5 bases). CDR1 is SGHVS and CDR2 is FNYEAQ in the germline V gene. Trimming left V 5 bases short and J 7 bases short, with 21 bases between. This CDR3 is 15 amino acids long. The CDR3 nucleotides are TGTGCCAGCAGCCCCGGATCCCTTAGCGCCGGGGAGCAGTACTTC. Translated, it gives CASSPGSLSAGEQYF.

The gene calls are TRBV6-6 and TRBJ1-5, with D possibly being TRBD1 (6 bases). With 4 bases removed from V and 5 bases from J, the gap between germline ends came to 15 bases. Germline V gene sequence: CDR1 MNHNY, CDR2 SVGAGI (reference sequence). The CDR3 has 15 residues. Written as DNA, the CDR3 is TGTGCCAGCAGTTCCCTACAGGGTTTACATCAGCCCCAGCATTTT. As protein: CASSSLQGLHQPQHF.

About this clone itself: In the same sample, other DNA sequences code for this CDR3. The chain combines TRBV5-1 with TRBJ1-3; 9 nucleotides agree with TRBD1. The CDR3 loop spans 13 amino acids. The germline V gene has CDR1 SGHRS and CDR2 YFSETQ. Unmatched junction bases numbered 1, after V lost 7 bases and J lost 2 bases. The CDR3 protein is CASGTGTGNTIYF. In DNA, the CDR3 is TGCGCCAGCGGGACAGGGACTGGAAACACCATATATTTT.

This chain connects TRBV5-1 to TRBJ2-1; 10 bases are shared with TRBD1. Trimming cost V 5 bases and J 8 bases; bases outside gene matches: 7. The CDR3 is 14 amino acids. Germline CDR1 and CDR2: SGHRS and YFSETQ. CDR3 nucleotides: TGCGCCAGCAGTTCCGGGACAGGGGTGTATGAGCAGTTCTTC. It is translated as CASSSGTGVYEQFF.

The gene calls are TRBV2 and TRBJ2-1, with D uncertain. The V and J ends lost 1 base and 10 bases respectively, with 5 bases between them. The CDR3 covers 11 residues. Per the germline V gene, CDR1 is SNHLY and CDR2 is FYNNEI. CDR3 region: CASSEGREQFF. The DNA for the CDR3 is TGTGCCAGCAGTGAAGGGAGAGAGCAGTTCTTC.

This clone was detected only a few times. The chain couples TRBV11-2 to TRBJ1-4; TRBD1 aligns across 7 bases. CDR1 is SGHAT and CDR2 is FQNNGV in the germline V gene. The CDR3 sequence is 15 residues long. The V and J ends lost 5 bases and 5 bases, in that order; junction bases with no gene match: 8. The chain's CDR3 is CASSPWGQKNEKLFF. Written as DNA, the CDR3 is TGTGCCAGCAGCCCCTGGGGACAGAAGAATGAAAAACTGTTTTTT. The variable domain in full, with the rest retrieved from reference TRBV11-2 and TRBJ1-4, is EAGVAQSPRYKIIEKRQSVAFWCNPISGHATLYWYQQILGQGPKLLIQFQNNGVVDDSQLPKDRFSAERLKGVDSTLKIQPAKLEDSAVYLCASSPWGQKNEKLFFGSGTQLSVL.

The J gene is TRBJ2-7, the V gene TRBV10-3, with 11 bases identical to TRBD1. The V segment lost 2 bases and the J segment 3 bases; nucleotides outside the gene matches: 6. Germline lookup yields CDR1 ENHRY and CDR2 SYGVKD. The CDR3 spans 16 residues. The CDR3 DNA is TGTGCCATCAGTGAGCCAGGACAGGGGGCCAGCTACGAGCAGTACTTC. The encoded protein is CAISEPGQGASYEQYF.